This TCR beta chain is drawn from a study of cytomegalovirus exposure and HLA in healthy donors. CDR3 length: 13 residues. CDR1 and CDR2 (germline): LNHDA, SQIVND (reference sequence). Losses at the gene ends were 5 bases for V and 4 bases for J; bases not matched to a gene: 5. The PCR had 60 Vbeta and 13 Jbeta primers. Measured with immunoSEQ multiplex PCR; TCRdb has only the in-frame clones, and not every one. Among about 160,000 clones listed, 87% were seen once. On this clone: Its cognate antigen is unknown.

Study observations and caveats: The authors later found HLA-associated TCR beta chains more clonally expanded than equally common others.

Source material: PBMCs. The clonotype comes from a woman aged 25 to 45 in good health and CMV-seronegative. The genes are TRBV19 and TRBJ2-7; 7 bases match TRBD1. CDR3 nucleotide sequence: TGTGCCAGTAGTTTCGGACAGGAATACGAGCAGTACTTC. Residues: CASSFGQEYEQYF.